This paragraph covers one T cell receptor (beta chain) sequence. Sequencing used immunoSEQ multiplex PCR; TCRdb keeps in-frame clones, though not all of them. The table includes roughly 190,000 clones, around four fifths detected once. This entry comes from a study of blood T cell repertoires in COVID-19. This receptor was obtained from a human donor in a cohort sampled during active COVID-19. The sample was peripheral blood.

CDR3 in amino acids: CASSEAGDYEQYF. CDR3 DNA: TGTGCCAGCAGTGAAGCGGGAGACTACGAGCAGTACTTC. The rearrangement links TRBV6-1 to TRBJ2-7; D possibly corresponds to TRBD2 (5 bases). Trimming cost V 0 bases and J 3 bases, with 6 bases left between them. The CDR3 spans 13 residues. Per the germline V gene, CDR1 is MNHNS and CDR2 is SASEGT.